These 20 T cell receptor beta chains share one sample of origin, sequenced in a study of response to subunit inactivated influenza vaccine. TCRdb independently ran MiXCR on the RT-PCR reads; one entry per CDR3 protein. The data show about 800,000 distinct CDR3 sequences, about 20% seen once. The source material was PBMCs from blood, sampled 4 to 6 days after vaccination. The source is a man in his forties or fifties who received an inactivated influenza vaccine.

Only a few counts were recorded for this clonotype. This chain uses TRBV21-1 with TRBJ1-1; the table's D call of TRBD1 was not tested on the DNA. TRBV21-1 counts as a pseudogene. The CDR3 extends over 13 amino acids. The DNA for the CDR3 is TGTGCCAGCAGCAAAAGAGGGGGAACTGAAGCTTTCTTT. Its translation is CASSKRGGTEAFF.

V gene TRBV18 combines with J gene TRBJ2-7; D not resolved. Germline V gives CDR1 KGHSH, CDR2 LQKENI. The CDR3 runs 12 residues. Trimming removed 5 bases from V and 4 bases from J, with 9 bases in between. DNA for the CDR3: TGTGCCAGCTCATTTTCGTTGTACGAGCAGTACTTC. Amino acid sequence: CASSFSLYEQYF.

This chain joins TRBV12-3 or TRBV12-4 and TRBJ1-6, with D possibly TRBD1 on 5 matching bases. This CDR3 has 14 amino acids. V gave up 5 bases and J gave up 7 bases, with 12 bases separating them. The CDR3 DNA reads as TGTGCCAGCAGTCTTGGGGCTATCAATTCACCCCTCCACTTT. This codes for CASSLGAINSPLHF.

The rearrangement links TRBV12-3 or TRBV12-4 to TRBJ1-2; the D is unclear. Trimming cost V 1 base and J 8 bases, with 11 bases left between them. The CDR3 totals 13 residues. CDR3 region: CASSLGLRRGYTF. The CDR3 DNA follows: TGTGCCAGCAGTTTAGGGCTCCGCCGGGGCTACACCTTC.

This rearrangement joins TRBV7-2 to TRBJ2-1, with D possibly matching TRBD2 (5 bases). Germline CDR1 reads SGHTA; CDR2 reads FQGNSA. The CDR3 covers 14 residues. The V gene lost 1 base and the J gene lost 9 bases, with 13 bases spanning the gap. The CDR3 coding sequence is TGTGCCAGCAGCTTAGTAGGAAGGGAGAGTGAGCAGTTCTTC. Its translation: CASSLVGRESEQFF.

The CDR3 here is CSAGLAAYEQYF. The CDR3 coding sequence is TGCAGTGCCGGACTAGCGGCCTACGAGCAGTACTTC. The chain is built from TRBV20-1 and TRBJ2-7, with TRBD2 matching 10 bases. The ends lost 6 bases at V and 2 bases at J; junction bases unmatched: 1. There are 12 residues in the CDR3. Germline CDR1 DFQATT, CDR2 SNEGSKA (reference sequence).

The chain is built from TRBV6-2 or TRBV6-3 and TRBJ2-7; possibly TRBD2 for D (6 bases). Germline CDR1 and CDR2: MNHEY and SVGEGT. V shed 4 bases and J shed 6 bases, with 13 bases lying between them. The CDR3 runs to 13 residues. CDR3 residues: CASSLTSLTEQYF. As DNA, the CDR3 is TGTGCCAGCAGTTTGACTAGTCTGACCGAGCAGTACTTC.

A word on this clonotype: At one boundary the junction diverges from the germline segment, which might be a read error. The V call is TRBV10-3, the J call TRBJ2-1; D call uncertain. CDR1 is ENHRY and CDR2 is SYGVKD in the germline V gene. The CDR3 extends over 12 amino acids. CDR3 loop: CTISESWNEQFF. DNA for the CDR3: TGTACCATCAGTGAGTCTTGGAATGAGCAGTTCTTC.

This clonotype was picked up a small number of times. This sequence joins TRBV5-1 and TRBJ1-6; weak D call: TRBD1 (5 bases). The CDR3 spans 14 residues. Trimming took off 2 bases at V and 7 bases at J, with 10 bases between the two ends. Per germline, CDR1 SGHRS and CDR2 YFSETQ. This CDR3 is CASSFRQGNSPLHF. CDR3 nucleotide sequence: TGCGCCAGCAGCTTTCGGCAGGGAAATTCACCCCTCCACTTT.

The CDR3 sequence: CASSLGTANNSPLHF. Written as DNA, the CDR3 is TGCGCCAGCAGCTTGGGGACAGCGAATAATTCACCCCTCCACTTT. This chain joins TRBV5-1 and TRBJ1-6; a possible D gene is TRBD1 (6 bases). V lost 0 bases to trimming and J lost 5 bases, with 9 bases between them. This CDR3 has 15 residues. The germline CDR1 and CDR2 sequences are SGHRS and YFSETQ.

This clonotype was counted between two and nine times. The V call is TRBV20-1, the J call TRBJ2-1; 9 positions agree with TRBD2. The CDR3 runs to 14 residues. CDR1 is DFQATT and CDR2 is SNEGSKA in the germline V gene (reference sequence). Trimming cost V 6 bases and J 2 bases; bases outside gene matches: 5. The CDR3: CSAGGGAAYNEQFF. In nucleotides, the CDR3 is TGCAGTGCAGGCGGGGGGGCGGCCTACAATGAGCAGTTCTTC.

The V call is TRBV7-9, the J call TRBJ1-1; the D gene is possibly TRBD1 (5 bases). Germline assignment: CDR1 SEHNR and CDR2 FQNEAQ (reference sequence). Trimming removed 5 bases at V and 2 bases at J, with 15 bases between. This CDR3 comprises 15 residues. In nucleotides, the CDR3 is TGTGCCAGCAGCCAGGACTGGGGGTCAAACACTGAAGCTTTCTTT. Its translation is CASSQDWGSNTEAFF.

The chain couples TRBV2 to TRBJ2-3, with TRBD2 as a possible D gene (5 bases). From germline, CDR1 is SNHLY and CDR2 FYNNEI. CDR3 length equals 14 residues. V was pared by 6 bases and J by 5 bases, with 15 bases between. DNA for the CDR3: TGTGCCAGCAGGACGACTCCGGCGGGAGATACGCAGTATTTT. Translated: CASRTTPAGDTQYF.

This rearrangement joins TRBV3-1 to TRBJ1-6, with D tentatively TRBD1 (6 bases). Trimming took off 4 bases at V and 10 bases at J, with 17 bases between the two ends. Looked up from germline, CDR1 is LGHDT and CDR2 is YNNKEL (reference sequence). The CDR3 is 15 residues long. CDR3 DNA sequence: TGTGCCAGCAGCCTGACCGGGACATCGGAATCACCCCTCCACTTT. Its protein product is CASSLTGTSESPLHF.

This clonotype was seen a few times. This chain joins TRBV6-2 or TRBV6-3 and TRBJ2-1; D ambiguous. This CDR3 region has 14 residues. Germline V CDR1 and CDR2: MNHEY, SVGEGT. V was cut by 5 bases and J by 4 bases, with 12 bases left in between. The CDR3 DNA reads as TGTGCCAGCAGTCGCCTGCCAGAGTACAATGAGCAGTTCTTC. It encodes CASSRLPEYNEQFF.

The CDR3 reads CSVEEGGQHTDTQYF. The CDR3 coding sequence is TGCAGCGTTGAAGAGGGAGGCCAGCATACAGATACGCAGTATTTT. This chain uses TRBV29-1 with TRBJ2-3; D may be TRBD2 (6 bases). The CDR3 contains 15 residues. V gave up 0 bases and J gave up 3 bases, with 13 bases separating them. CDR1 and CDR2 from the germline V gene are SQVTM and ANQGSEA.

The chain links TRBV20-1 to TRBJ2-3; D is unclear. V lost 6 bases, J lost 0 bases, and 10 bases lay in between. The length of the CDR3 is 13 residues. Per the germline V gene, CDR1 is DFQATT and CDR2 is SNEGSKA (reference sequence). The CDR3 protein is CSAIWLSTDTQYF. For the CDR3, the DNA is TGCAGTGCCATATGGCTTAGCACAGATACGCAGTATTTT.

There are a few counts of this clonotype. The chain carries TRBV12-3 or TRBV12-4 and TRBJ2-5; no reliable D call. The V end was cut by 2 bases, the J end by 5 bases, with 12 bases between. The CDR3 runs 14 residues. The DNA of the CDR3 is TGTGCCAGCAGTTTACGGTCTAGACCCGAGACCCAGTACTTC. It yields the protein CASSLRSRPETQYF.

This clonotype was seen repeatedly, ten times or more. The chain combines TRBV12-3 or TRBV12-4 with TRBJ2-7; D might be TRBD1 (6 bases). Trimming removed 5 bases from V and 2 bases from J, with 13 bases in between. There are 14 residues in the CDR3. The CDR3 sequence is CASSLQGSTYEQYF. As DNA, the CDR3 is TGTGCCAGCAGTCTACAGGGCTCAACCTACGAGCAGTACTTC.

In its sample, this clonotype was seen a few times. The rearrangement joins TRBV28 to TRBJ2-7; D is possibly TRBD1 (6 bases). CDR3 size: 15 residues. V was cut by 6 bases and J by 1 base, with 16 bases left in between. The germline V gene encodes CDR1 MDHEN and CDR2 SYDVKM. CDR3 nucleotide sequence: TGTGCCAGCAGCCCCACTACCAGGGGATCCTACGAGCAGTACTTC. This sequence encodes CASSPTTRGSYEQYF.